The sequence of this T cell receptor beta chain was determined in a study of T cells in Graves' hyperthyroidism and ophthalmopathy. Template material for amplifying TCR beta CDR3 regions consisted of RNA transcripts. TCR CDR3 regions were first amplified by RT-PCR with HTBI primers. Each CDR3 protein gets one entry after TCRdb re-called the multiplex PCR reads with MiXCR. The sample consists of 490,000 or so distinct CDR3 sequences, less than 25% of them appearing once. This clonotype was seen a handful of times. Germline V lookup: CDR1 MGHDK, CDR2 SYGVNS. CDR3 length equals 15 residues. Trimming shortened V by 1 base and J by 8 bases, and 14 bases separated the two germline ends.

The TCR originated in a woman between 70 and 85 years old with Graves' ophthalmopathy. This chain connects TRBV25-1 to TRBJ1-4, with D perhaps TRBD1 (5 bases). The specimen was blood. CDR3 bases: TGTGCCAGCAGTGAATCGACAGTGCTCCTCGAAAAACTGTTTTTT. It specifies CASSESTVLLEKLFF.